The 5 T cell receptor beta chains given below trace back to one sample, sequenced in a study of tumor-infiltrating lymphocytes in primary liver carcinoma. A constant-region primer served to make TCR beta cDNA from about 490 ng total RNA. Three-round nested multiplex PCR performed with slightly modified ARM-PCR produced the TCR beta libraries. The first two PCR rounds used TRBV1-TRBV30 primers with a Cbeta primer, approximately 10 cycles each. TCRdb reprocessed the multiplex PCR reads with MiXCR, giving one entry per CDR3 protein. Among some 20,000 distinct CDR3 sequences listed, almost 80% were seen once. Unsorted bulk tissue (roughly 20-31 mg) underwent RNA and DNA co-extraction. Sequenced: liver tumor tissue from sampling region 4. Subset of the sample: tumor region T4, right-lateral pole. Every receptor here comes from a woman aged 25 to 39 with primary liver carcinoma and hepatitis B virus infection.

A note on this clonotype: At one end, the junction sequence differs from germline, possibly due to a read error. The chain uses TRBV4-3 and TRBJ2-1; either TRBD1 or TRBD2 may supply D (5 bases each). The CDR3 loop spans 16 amino acids. The germline gives CDR1 LGHNA, CDR2 YSLEER. CDR3 residues: CANSQDGGSSYNEQFF. In DNA, the CDR3 is TGCGCCAACAGCCAAGATGGGGGAAGTTCCTACAATGAGCAGTTCTTC.

The genes are TRBV11-3 and TRBJ2-1; either TRBD1 or TRBD2 may fit D (5 bases each). CDR3 length equals 17 residues. The V end lost 9 bases, the J end lost 0 bases, and 21 bases lay between the germline ends. Looked up from germline, CDR1 is SGHNT and CDR2 is YENEEA. CDR3 nucleotides: TGTGCCAGGAGTCTAGATCTGGCAGGGAGCTCCTACAATGAGCAGTTCTTC. Amino acid sequence: CARSLDLAGSSYNEQFF.

Worth noting for this clonotype: No conserved phenylalanine or tryptophan ends this CDR3, so it is likely a read error. The chain joins TRBV11-3 to TRBJ2-1; TRBD2 agrees at 10 bases. Per germline, CDR1 SGHNT and CDR2 YENEEA. This CDR3 is 13 amino acids long. CDR3 DNA sequence: TGTACCGGCGCTAGCGGGAGAGGGAATGAGCAGTTCTCC. This codes for CTGASGRGNEQFS.

At least ten counts were recorded for this clonotype. The CDR3, as DNA: TGTGCCAGCTCACCCAATTCCTACGAGCAGTACTTC. The encoded protein is CASSPNSYEQYF. The chain uses TRBV18 and TRBJ2-7; no reliable D call. The CDR3 extends over 12 amino acids. Trimming took 3 bases from V and 1 from J, leaving 4 bases between them. The germline V gene has CDR1 KGHSH and CDR2 LQKENI.

Points on this clonotype: This CDR3 is missing its conserved last phenylalanine or tryptophan, likely due to a read error. The chain joins TRBV11-3 to TRBJ2-1, with a tentative D call TRBD2 (5 bases). CDR3 size: 13 residues. Per the germline V gene, CDR1 is SGHNT and CDR2 is YENEEA. V was pared by 11 bases and J by 7 bases, with 18 bases between. CDR3 loop: CAGSSRSGNEQFS. The DNA for the CDR3 is TGTGCCGGCTCTAGCAGGAGTGGGAATGAGCAGTTCTCC.